This TCR beta chain came from a study of T cell responses to AZD1222 COVID-19 vaccine. Broader study findings: The donors showed a predominance of white British ancestry and of females, with possible underestimation of clonal diversity. Spike as a whole was targeted by vaccine-associated CD4 TCRs, dominant at 160-218 and 743-854.

This clone came up a few times. The target antigen is unknown. The CDR3 is 16 amino acids. The germline V gene has CDR1 LNHDA and CDR2 SQIVND (reference sequence). Trimming removed 6 bases from V and 1 base from J; junction bases left unmatched: 6. This table comes from immunoSEQ multiplex PCR, and its TCRdb copy is limited to in-frame clones, with some not included. This sample has under 120,000 clones; about 85% occur once, and the top ten carry under 3%. This sequence originates from an adult who received the AZD1222 COVID-19 vaccine. The sample here was peripheral blood, taken 28 days after the second AZD1222 dose. The V call is TRBV19, the J call TRBJ1-4; 9 nucleotides line up with TRBD1. CDR3 in amino acids: CASSGQGYGTNEKLFF. As DNA, the CDR3 is TGTGCCAGTAGCGGACAGGGGTACGGAACTAATGAAAAACTGTTTTTT.